The rows below give T cell receptor beta chains drawn from one sample of a study of cytomegalovirus exposure and HLA in healthy donors. The method was immunoSEQ multiplex PCR; TCRdb's version includes in-frame clones alone and lacks a portion of them. The sample has some 170,000 clones, 82% seen once. The specimen was PBMCs. The receptors shown here come from a girl aged 2 to 10 in good health and CMV-seropositive. Each CDR3 is given with its conserved first and last residue. The order of the fields is J gene, clone size, V gene, D gene, CDR3 protein, CDR3 DNA. D genes are given only for firm matches. Clone size is given for some rows only: seen once, a few or many times, or a class if the clone is expanded.

>TRBJ2-7|-|TRBV15|-
CATSPALTYEQYF
TGTGCCACCTCCCCCGCCCTAACCTACGAGCAGTACTTC
>TRBJ1-1|-|TRBV7-2|TRBD1
CASSSQDREGTEAFF
TGTGCCAGCAGCTCCCAGGACAGGGAGGGTACTGAAGCTTTCTTT
>TRBJ2-2|-|TRBV4-1|TRBD1
CASSLRDRVGELFF
TGCGCCAGCAGCCTTAGAGACAGGGTCGGGGAGCTGTTTTTT
>TRBJ2-1|-|TRBV27|-
CASSSWSEYNEQFF
TGTGCCAGCAGTTCCTGGAGTGAATACAATGAGCAGTTCTTC
>TRBJ1-1|-|TRBV30|TRBD1
CAWTTDRGAEAFF
TGTGCCTGGACGACTGACAGGGGCGCTGAAGCTTTCTTT
>TRBJ2-3|-|TRBV27|-
CASSLIGGLDTQYF
TGTGCCAGCAGTTTAATTGGGGGCCTAGATACGCAGTATTTT
>TRBJ2-3|-|TRBV4-1|TRBD2
CASSSPLKGSGRAGDTQYF
TGCGCCAGCAGCTCTCCACTTAAGGGTAGCGGGAGGGCCGGGGATACGCAGTATTTT
>TRBJ2-3|-|TRBV6-1|-
CASSGDTDTQYF
TGTGCCAGCAGTGGAGATACAGATACGCAGTATTTT
>TRBJ2-3|-|TRBV5-4|-
CASSLAGGFPNTQYF
TGTGCCAGCAGCTTGGCGGGTGGTTTCCCGAATACGCAGTATTTT
>TRBJ1-1|-|TRBV29-1|TRBD1
CSGDHRGTRGTEAFF
TGCAGCGGCGACCACAGGGGCACGAGGGGCACTGAAGCTTTCTTT
>TRBJ2-7|once|TRBV30|-
CAWNFEDRSSYEQYF
TGTGCCTGGAATTTCGAAGACAGGAGCTCCTACGAGCAGTACTTC
>TRBJ1-2|-|TRBV29-1|-
CSVEDRRTDPNYGYTF
TGCAGCGTTGAAGACCGGAGGACGGATCCTAACTATGGCTACACCTTC
>TRBJ1-5|-|TRBV28|-
CASSLSDPRENQPQHF
TGTGCCAGCAGTTTATCCGATCCTCGGGAAAATCAGCCCCAGCATTTT
>TRBJ2-2|-|TRBV10-3|TRBD2
CAISGAGRSGRHIRELFF
TGTGCCATCAGCGGGGCGGGTCGGAGCGGGAGGCATATCAGGGAGCTGTTTTTT
>TRBJ2-1|-|TRBV2|TRBD2
CASGLAGYNEQFF
TGTGCCAGCGGACTAGCGGGGTACAATGAGCAGTTCTTC
>TRBJ2-5|-|TRBV5-1|-
CASSLVGRRETQYF
TGCGCCAGCAGCTTGGTGGGGAGGAGAGAGACCCAGTACTTC
>TRBJ2-7|-|TRBV5-1|TRBD1
CASSPTGGSYEQYF
TGCGCCAGCAGCCCGACAGGGGGCTCGTACGAGCAGTACTTC
>TRBJ2-6|few|TRBV6-5|-
CASTRGSGANVLTF
TGTGCCAGCACTCGGGGCTCTGGGGCCAACGTCCTGACTTTC